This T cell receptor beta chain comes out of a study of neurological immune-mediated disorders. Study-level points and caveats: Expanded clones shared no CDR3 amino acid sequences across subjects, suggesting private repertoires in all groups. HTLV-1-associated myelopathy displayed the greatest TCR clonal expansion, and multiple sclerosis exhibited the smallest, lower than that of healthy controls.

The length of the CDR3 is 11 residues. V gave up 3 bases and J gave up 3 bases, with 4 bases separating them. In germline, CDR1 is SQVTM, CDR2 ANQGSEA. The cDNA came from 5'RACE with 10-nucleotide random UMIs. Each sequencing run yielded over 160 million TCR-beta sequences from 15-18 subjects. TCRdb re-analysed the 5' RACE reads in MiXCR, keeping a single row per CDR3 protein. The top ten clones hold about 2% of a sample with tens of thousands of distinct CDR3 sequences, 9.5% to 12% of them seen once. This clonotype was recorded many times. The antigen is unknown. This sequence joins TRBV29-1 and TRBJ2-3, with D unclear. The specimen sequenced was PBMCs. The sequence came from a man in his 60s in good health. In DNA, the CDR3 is TGCAGCGTTGACCTGACAGATACGCAGTATTTT. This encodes CSVDLTDTQYF.